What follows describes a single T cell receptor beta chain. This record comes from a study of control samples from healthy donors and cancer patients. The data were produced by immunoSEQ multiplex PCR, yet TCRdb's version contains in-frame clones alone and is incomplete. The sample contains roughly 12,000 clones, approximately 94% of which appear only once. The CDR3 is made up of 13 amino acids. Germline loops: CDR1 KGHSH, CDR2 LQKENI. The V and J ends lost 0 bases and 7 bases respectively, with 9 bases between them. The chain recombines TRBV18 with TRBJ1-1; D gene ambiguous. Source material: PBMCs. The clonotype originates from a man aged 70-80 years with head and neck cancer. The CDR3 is CASSPPSQSEAFF. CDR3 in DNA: TGTGCCAGCTCACCACCGTCGCAGAGTGAAGCTTTCTTT.